The 5 T cell receptor beta chains below were found in one sample sequenced in a study of T cells in Graves' hyperthyroidism and ophthalmopathy (dated by TCRdb to about 2019). Library prep was done by multiplex PCR. The sequencer was an Illumina HiSeq 2000. The TCR beta CDR3 regions were amplified from the RNA transcripts. For the first round of RT-PCR on the TCR CDR3, the HTBI primer set was used together with the Qiagen OneStep RT-PCR kit. Through fastp at Q25 and MiXCR, TCRdb rebuilt clones from the public reads, retaining in-frame beta chains. CDR3 protein duplicates are merged, each entry listing the most common genes and DNA. Across this sample there are 600,000 or so distinct CDR3 sequences, with about 14% seen only once. The top ten hold more than 6% of the sample. Sequencing used blood. These receptors all come from a woman between 18 and 29 years old with Graves' ophthalmopathy.

The chain combines TRBV18 with TRBJ2-1; TRBD1 aligns across 9 bases. Germline-derived CDR1 and CDR2 are KGHSH and LQKENI. V lost 6 bases to trimming and J lost 6 bases; unmatched junction nucleotides: 9. There are 15 residues in the CDR3. The CDR3 sequence is CASSPRQGVSNEQFF. In DNA, the CDR3 is TGTGCCAGCTCTCCCCGACAGGGGGTTAGCAATGAGCAGTTCTTC.

Note on this clonotype: This clone may be a read error of a much larger clone one base away. The chain joins TRBV6-5 to TRBJ2-5, with D perhaps matching TRBD2 (5 bases). V dropped 0 bases and J dropped 4 bases, with 15 bases sitting between them. The CDR3 is 16 residues long. Germline assignment: CDR1 MNHEY and CDR2 SVGAGI. The CDR3 nucleotides are TGTGCCAGCAGTTACTCGAATTGGGCGGCGGGAGAGACCCAGTACTTC. This encodes CASSYSNWAAGETQYF.

This clonotype was counted between two and nine times. The V gene is TRBV20-1, the J gene TRBJ1-2, with 7 nucleotides matching TRBD1. The CDR3 is 17 residues long. With V trimmed by 2 bases and J by 3 bases, 15 bases remained unmatched. Germline V gene data show CDR1 as DFQATT and CDR2 as SNEGSKA (reference sequence). CDR3 sequence reads: CSARKGATGTFDYGYTF. DNA of the CDR3: TGCAGTGCTAGAAAGGGGGCAACCGGGACATTTGACTATGGCTACACCTTC.

This sequence joins TRBV24-1 and TRBJ2-7, with D hard to call. The CDR3 length is 11 residues. CDR1 is KGHDR and CDR2 is SFDVKD in the germline V gene. V was shortened by 3 bases and J by 5 bases, with 4 bases between the two germline ends. This chain's CDR3 is CATSDSHEQYF. In DNA form, the CDR3 reads TGTGCCACCAGTGATAGCCACGAGCAGTACTTC.

There are many counts of this clonotype. V and J are TRBV5-1 and TRBJ2-7, with D unclear. This CDR3 has 14 residues. The V and J ends lost 6 bases and 0 bases respectively, with 13 bases between them. Germline CDR1 reads SGHRS; CDR2 reads YFSETQ. Here the CDR3 DNA reads TGCGCCAGCATGGAGTCCGGTCGCTCCTACGAGCAGTACTTC. It codes for CASMESGRSYEQYF.